This TCR beta chain was recovered during a study of cytomegalovirus exposure and HLA in healthy donors. Data came from immunoSEQ multiplex PCR; TCRdb stores just in-frame clones and leaves some out. The sample records approximately 110,000 clones, approximately 86% being singletons. The sample was PBMCs. This receptor was taken from a woman under 30 in good health and CMV-seropositive.

The CDR3, as DNA: TGCGCCAGCAGATCCGGGACAGGGCAAGAGACCCAGTACTTC. This translates into CASRSGTGQETQYF. The V call is TRBV5-1, the J call TRBJ2-5; 9 nucleotides align to TRBD1. In germline, CDR1 is SGHRS, CDR2 YFSETQ. The CDR3 is made up of 14 amino acids. Trimming removed 5 bases from V and 2 bases from J; junction bases left unmatched: 4.